One sample yielded the 32 T cell receptor beta chains listed below, sequenced in a study of T-cell memory formation after mild COVID-19. TCRdb fed the 5' RACE reads into MiXCR, producing one record per CDR3 protein. The sample shows around 300,000 distinct CDR3 sequences, roughly a fifth of them seen only once. Material for sequencing was PBMCs or a T cell subset sorted from them (not recorded which). These receptors were obtained from a man aged 18 to 35 who had mild COVID-19 (a few samples of this study predate the infection). Cell type and time point are not known.

V usage is TRBV10-3 and J usage is TRBJ2-1, with 10 bases lining up with TRBD2. The CDR3 is 15 residues long. With V trimmed by 4 bases and J by 10 bases, 10 bases remained unmatched. The germline V gene encodes CDR1 ENHRY and CDR2 SYGVKD. The CDR3 coding sequence is TGTGCCATCAGTGCGGGGACTAGCGAGGTCACGGAGCAGTTCTTC. Protein: CAISAGTSEVTEQFF.

This clonotype showed up just a few times. This sequence joins TRBV5-5 and TRBJ2-5; 9 bases match TRBD2. Trimming removed 2 bases from V and 0 bases from J; junction bases left unmatched: 5. The germline gives CDR1 SGHKS, CDR2 YYEKEE (reference sequence). There are 16 residues in the CDR3. The CDR3 sequence is CASSFGAGGYQETQYF. The CDR3 DNA follows: TGTGCCAGCAGCTTCGGGGCGGGGGGGTACCAAGAGACCCAGTACTTC.

This clonotype was found many times. The gene calls are TRBV29-1 and TRBJ2-7; D perhaps matches TRBD2 (6 bases). V dropped 4 bases and J dropped 0 bases, with 13 bases sitting between them. This CDR3 comprises 14 residues. CDR1 SQVTM and CDR2 ANQGSEA come from the germline V gene. The CDR3 DNA reads TGCAGCGTTGGGAACGGGGGTCACTCCTACGAGCAGTACTTC. This codes for CSVGNGGHSYEQYF.

V gene TRBV12-3 or TRBV12-4 combines with J gene TRBJ2-3, with 9 positions matching TRBD1. V gave up 4 bases and J gave up 6 bases; unmatched junction bases: 8. CDR3 length: 15 residues. In nucleotides, the CDR3 is TGTGCCAGCAGTTCCTTACAGGGGGCTGGCGATACGCAGTATTTT. Its protein product is CASSSLQGAGDTQYF.

The chain links TRBV5-1 to TRBJ1-4; the D gene is possibly TRBD1 (6 bases). Germline assignment: CDR1 SGHRS and CDR2 YFSETQ. Trimming left V 4 bases short and J 5 bases short, with 12 bases between. This CDR3 contains 14 residues. In DNA, the CDR3 is TGCGCCAGCAGCGTGTCCGGGACAAATGAAAAACTGTTTTTT. Amino acids: CASSVSGTNEKLFF.

In this sample, this clonotype turned up a few times. The rearrangement links TRBV11-2 to TRBJ2-7, with 7 nucleotides matching TRBD1. The V gene's germline CDR1 is SGHAT and CDR2 FQNNGV. The trim removed 0 bases at V and 2 bases at J, leaving 4 bases unmatched. The CDR3 sequence is 15 residues long. CDR3 sequence (DNA): TGTGCCAGCAGCTTAGATCCCCAGGGGGCCTACGAGCAGTACGTC. Its protein is CASSLDPQGAYEQYV.

This clonotype was counted ten times or more. The V and J genes are TRBV15 and TRBJ2-4; 9 bases match TRBD2. The CDR3 is made up of 16 amino acids. CDR1 is LNHNV and CDR2 is YYDKDF in the germline V gene (reference sequence). V lost 1 base, J lost 3 bases, and 4 bases stayed unmatched. CDR3 amino acids: CATSRGISGGKNIQYF. The CDR3, as DNA: TGTGCCACCAGCAGAGGGATTAGCGGGGGCAAAAACATTCAGTACTTC. Using reference TRBV15 and TRBJ2-4 for the parts outside the CDR3, the full variable domain is DAMVIQNPRYQVTQFGKPVTLSCSQTLNHNVMYWYQQKSSQAPKLLFHYYDKDFNNEADTPDNFQSRRPNTSFCFLDIRSPGLGDTAMYLCATSRGISGGKNIQYFGAGTRLSVL.

The chain is built from TRBV7-9 and TRBJ2-2; the D is unclear. Per germline, CDR1 SEHNR and CDR2 FQNEAQ (reference sequence). V was pared by 5 bases and J by 3 bases, with 19 bases between. This CDR3 contains 17 residues. The CDR3 loop reads CASSGYRARQDTGELFF. The CDR3 bases are TGTGCCAGCAGCGGATATCGGGCGCGTCAGGACACCGGGGAGCTGTTTTTT.

A few counts support this clonotype. The chain recombines TRBV4-3 with TRBJ1-2; D is unclear. Trimming left V 0 bases short and J 1 base short, with 9 bases between. The CDR3 runs to 15 residues. The germline V gene has CDR1 LGHNA and CDR2 YSLEER. The CDR3 coding sequence is TGCGCCAGCAGCCAAGATCCGAGCAGTAACTATGGCTACACCTTC. This sequence encodes CASSQDPSSNYGYTF.

This clonotype was found many times. The gene calls are TRBV5-1 and TRBJ2-3, with 7 bases identical to TRBD1. The CDR3 totals 15 residues. Trimming at V came to 0 bases and at J to 2 bases, leaving 3 bases not matched to a gene. Germline V gene sequence: CDR1 SGHRS, CDR2 YFSETQ. The DNA of the CDR3 is TGCGCCAGCAGCTTGGGACAGGGTGACACAGATACGCAGTATTTT. This encodes CASSLGQGDTDTQYF.

This clonotype was seen repeatedly, ten times or more. The chain recombines TRBV20-1 with TRBJ2-2; D gene ambiguous. Germline-derived CDR1 and CDR2 are DFQATT and SNEGSKA (reference sequence). This CDR3 spans 13 amino acids. With 3 bases removed from V and 4 bases from J, the gap between germline ends came to 9 bases. The CDR3 nucleotides are TGCAGTGCTAGGGCCGGATTCACCGGGGAGCTGTTTTTT. Its translation: CSARAGFTGELFF.

The V and J genes are TRBV6-5 and TRBJ1-2; D gene uncertain. Trimming left V 1 base short and J 9 bases short, with 15 bases between. The CDR3 has 14 residues. Looked up from germline, CDR1 is MNHEY and CDR2 is SVGAGI. The CDR3 DNA follows: TGTGCCAGCAGTTACTTCGGCCAGCTTCTTAGCTACACCTTC. It yields the protein CASSYFGQLLSYTF.

This sequence joins TRBV20-1 and TRBJ2-3, with 10 bases aligning to TRBD2. The trim removed 8 bases at V and 4 bases at J, leaving 9 bases unmatched. CDR3 size: 14 residues. The germline gives CDR1 DFQATT, CDR2 SNEGSKA (reference sequence). CDR3 region: CSSPSGGKADTQYF. The CDR3 DNA is TGCAGTTCCCCTAGCGGGGGTAAGGCAGATACGCAGTATTTT.

The rearrangement joins TRBV11-2 to TRBJ1-4; D is unresolved. Trimming shortened V by 2 bases and J by 8 bases, and 6 bases separated the two germline ends. Looked up from germline, CDR1 is SGHAT and CDR2 is FQNNGV. This CDR3 is built from 12 residues. The CDR3 DNA is TGTGCCAGCAGCTTACCCCTGGAAAAACTGTTTTTT. This sequence encodes CASSLPLEKLFF.

This clonotype was counted at least ten times. The chain uses TRBV18 and TRBJ2-3; 7 bases are a match to TRBD2. Germline lookup yields CDR1 KGHSH and CDR2 LQKENI. This CDR3 is 15 amino acids long. The trim removed 3 bases at V and 4 bases at J, leaving 7 bases unmatched. The chain's CDR3 is CASSPLSGVSDTQYF. As DNA, the CDR3 is TGTGCCAGCTCACCCTTGAGCGGGGTGTCAGATACGCAGTATTTT.

The rearrangement links TRBV2 to TRBJ2-4; D might be TRBD1 or TRBD2, each matching 5 bases. The CDR3 is made up of 12 amino acids. V gave up 7 bases and J gave up 8 bases, with 12 bases separating them. Germline CDR1 SNHLY, CDR2 FYNNEI. The CDR3 is CASTPGGDIQYF. The CDR3 DNA sequence: TGTGCCAGCACGCCTGGGGGAGACATTCAGTACTTC.

The table lists this clonotype with a few counts. The chain couples TRBV20-1 to TRBJ1-6; D perhaps matches TRBD1 (5 bases). The CDR3 is 15 residues long. CDR1 and CDR2 (germline): DFQATT, SNEGSKA (reference sequence). V was clipped by 2 bases and J by 7 bases, with 15 bases between them. The CDR3 bases are TGCAGTGCTAGACTCACAGGCAGAGGGAATTCACCCCTCCACTTT. It specifies CSARLTGRGNSPLHF.

This clonotype was recorded a few times. The chain is built from TRBV15 and TRBJ2-7; possibly TRBD1 for D (6 bases). This CDR3 is built from 13 residues. The V end was cut by 3 bases, the J end by 3 bases, with 9 bases between. Germline V gene lookup returns CDR1 LNHNV and CDR2 YYDKDF (reference sequence). This CDR3 is CATSSGQSYEQYF. CDR3 coding DNA: TGTGCCACCAGCAGTGGACAGAGCTACGAGCAGTACTTC.

The chain has TRBV20-1 and TRBJ2-3; TRBD2 matches 8 bases. Per the germline V gene, CDR1 is DFQATT and CDR2 is SNEGSKA (reference sequence). This CDR3 is 15 amino acids long. V shed 0 bases and J 5 bases; nucleotides not matched to a gene: 7. The CDR3 spells CSARDPGGVKDTQYF. DNA for the CDR3: TGCAGTGCTAGAGATCCGGGGGGGGTCAAAGATACGCAGTATTTT.

The chain has TRBV11-2 and TRBJ1-2; 10 bases match TRBD1. Germline V gene lookup returns CDR1 SGHAT and CDR2 FQNNGV. This CDR3 has 18 residues. The ends lost 2 bases at V and 3 bases at J; junction bases unmatched: 12. The DNA of the CDR3 is TGTGCCAGCAGCTTACTTTACAGGACAGGGGGTAGGGACTATGGCTACACCTTC. Translated: CASSLLYRTGGRDYGYTF.

This clonotype was observed a few times. The CDR3 protein is CASRRDSETTQYF. The CDR3 nucleotides are TGTGCCAGCAGAAGGGACAGTGAAACGACCCAGTACTTC. The chain is built from TRBV27 and TRBJ2-5, with 7 bases matching TRBD1. There are 13 residues in the CDR3. J lost 7 bases, V lost 6 bases, and 8 bases had no gene match. Germline V gene sequence: CDR1 MNHEY, CDR2 SMNVEV (reference sequence).

This clonotype showed up just a few times. V usage is TRBV7-3 and J usage is TRBJ2-5, with D perhaps TRBD1 (6 bases). The V gene lost 1 base and the J gene lost 4 bases, with 7 bases spanning the gap. In germline, CDR1 is SGHTA, CDR2 FQGTGA. This CDR3 is built from 13 residues. DNA of the CDR3: TGTGCCAGCAGCTTAAACAGGGCAGAGACCCAGTACTTC. Encoded protein: CASSLNRAETQYF.

This clonotype was counted only a few times. The genes are TRBV12-3 or TRBV12-4 and TRBJ2-7, with D unresolved. V gave up 2 bases and J gave up 2 bases, with 4 bases separating them. The CDR3 has 12 amino acids. The CDR3 here is CASSLMAYEQYF. The CDR3 region has the DNA TGTGCCAGCAGTTTAATGGCCTACGAGCAGTACTTC.

This clonotype has only one observation. This chain connects TRBV7-2 to TRBJ1-1, with D hard to call. Trimming cost V 5 bases and J 5 bases, with 12 bases left between them. The CDR3 extends over 13 amino acids. Germline loops: CDR1 SGHTA, CDR2 FQGNSA. The CDR3 region has the DNA TGTGCCAGCAGCACCCCCTGGCGGACTGAAGCTTTCTTT. Encoded protein: CASSTPWRTEAFF.

This clonotype was counted only a few times. The rearrangement links TRBV6-5 to TRBJ1-1, with 8 bases lining up with TRBD1. Germline CDR1 MNHEY, CDR2 SVGAGI. The CDR3 length is 16 residues. V gave up 0 bases and J gave up 4 bases; unmatched junction bases: 7. The CDR3 here is CASSYSKAQGATEAFF. The CDR3 DNA reads TGTGCCAGCAGTTACTCGAAGGCTCAGGGGGCCACTGAAGCTTTCTTT.

This clonotype was observed a handful of times. In DNA, the CDR3 is TGTGCCAGCAGGCCTTCCGGGCATGAGCAGTACGTC. Its translation: CASRPSGHEQYV. The chain carries TRBV6-2 or TRBV6-3 and TRBJ2-7; D gene uncertain. Between the trimmed V and J ends, which lost 6 bases and 7 bases, there was a span of 13 bases. Looked up from germline, CDR1 is MNHEY and CDR2 is SVGEGT. This CDR3 contains 12 residues.

In its sample, this clonotype was seen many times. This sequence joins TRBV18 and TRBJ1-1; D is unclear. The CDR3 has 13 amino acids. Germline V CDR1 and CDR2: KGHSH, LQKENI. Trimming cost V 0 bases and J 0 bases, with 2 bases left between them. CDR3 sequence reads: CASSPPVNTEAFF. The CDR3 DNA follows: TGTGCCAGCTCACCACCGGTGAACACTGAAGCTTTCTTT.

The chain uses TRBV10-1 and TRBJ1-5; unclear D gene. Germline CDR1 and CDR2: WNHNN and SYGVQD (reference sequence). Between the trimmed V and J ends, which lost 0 bases and 6 bases, there was a span of 12 bases. The CDR3 has 15 amino acids. CDR3 DNA: TGCGCCAGCAGTGAGTCGTACCAGAAGGGTCAGCCCCAGCATTTT. It is translated as CASSESYQKGQPQHF.

This clonotype turned up a few times. The chain joins TRBV12-3 or TRBV12-4 to TRBJ1-4; 8 bases map to TRBD1. V dropped 5 bases and J dropped 7; count of bases not matched to a gene: 6. There are 14 residues in the CDR3. CDR3 nucleotides: TGTGCCAGCAGTATCGGGACAGGCGGTGAAAAACTGTTTTTT. Its protein product is CASSIGTGGEKLFF.

This chain connects TRBV20-1 to TRBJ2-7; TRBD2 aligns across 10 bases. With V trimmed by 6 bases and J by 2 bases, 10 bases remained unmatched. CDR3 length: 15 residues. The germline CDR1 and CDR2 sequences are DFQATT and SNEGSKA (reference sequence). CDR3: CSAPTSSGSPYEQYF. In nucleotides, the CDR3 is TGCAGTGCACCGACATCTAGCGGGAGCCCCTACGAGCAGTACTTC.

This clonotype was observed a handful of times. CDR3 DNA: TGTGCCAGCAGCCCCACAGGGGTCACCGGGGAGCTGTTTTTT. Protein product: CASSPTGVTGELFF. The chain recombines TRBV12-3 or TRBV12-4 with TRBJ2-2; 7 bases are shared with TRBD1. Trimming took 6 bases from V and 4 from J; bases not matched to a gene: 5. The CDR3 has 14 residues.

The chain combines TRBV29-1 with TRBJ2-2; D is ambiguous. V was shortened by 2 bases and J by 3 bases, with 1 base between the two germline ends. This CDR3 contains 11 residues. Per germline, CDR1 SQVTM and CDR2 ANQGSEA. CDR3 nucleotides: TGCAGCGTTGAACACACCGGGGAGCTGTTTTTT. Protein sequence: CSVEHTGELFF.